One sample yielded the 9 T cell receptor beta chains listed below, sequenced in a study of cytomegalovirus exposure and HLA in healthy donors. 60 Vbeta and 13 Jbeta primers were used in PCR. The method was immunoSEQ multiplex PCR; TCRdb's version includes in-frame clones alone and lacks a portion of them. Seen here are 100,000 to 150,000 clones, around four fifths observed once, and the top ten hold over 1%. The specimen sequenced was PBMCs. These receptors were taken from a boy between 5 and 17 years old in good health and CMV-seronegative.

CDR3 protein: CASSRLAAGGATYEQYF. CDR3 coding DNA: TGTGCCAGCAGTCGACTTGCGGCGGGCGGGGCAACCTACGAGCAGTACTTC. The chain employs TRBV27 and TRBJ2-7, with D possibly matching TRBD2 (6 bases). Trimming took 5 bases from V and 2 from J, leaving 22 bases between them. The CDR3 is made up of 17 amino acids. Per germline, CDR1 MNHEY and CDR2 SMNVEV (reference sequence).

The chain links TRBV5-1 to TRBJ1-2, with 11 bases aligning to TRBD1. There are 14 residues in the CDR3. The J segment lost 8 bases and the V segment lost 4 bases, leaving 7 bases of the junction unmatched. The V gene's germline CDR1 is SGHRS and CDR2 YFSETQ. CDR3: CASSPGQGAEGYTF. DNA for the CDR3: TGCGCCAGCAGCCCCGGACAGGGGGCGGAAGGCTACACCTTC.

The chain uses TRBV4-2 and TRBJ2-7; 8 bases are shared with TRBD1. The J segment lost 0 bases and the V segment lost 1 base, leaving 5 bases of the junction unmatched. CDR1 is LGHNA and CDR2 is YNFKEQ in the germline V gene. The CDR3 consists of 16 residues. The CDR3 sequence is CASSQVLGQGSYEQYF. In DNA, the CDR3 is TGTGCCAGCAGCCAAGTTCTAGGACAGGGCTCCTACGAGCAGTACTTC.

The chain employs TRBV27 and TRBJ2-2; weak D call: TRBD1 (5 bases). CDR3 size: 14 residues. Germline CDR1 reads MNHEY; CDR2 reads SMNVEV (reference sequence). V was pared by 5 bases and J by 2 bases, with 9 bases between. In nucleotides, the CDR3 is TGTGCCAGCAGTCCCGGACACAACACCGGGGAGCTGTTTTTT. Its translation: CASSPGHNTGELFF.

The V and J genes are TRBV5-1 and TRBJ2-1; 13 positions match TRBD2. The CDR3 spans 15 residues. The ends lost 3 bases at V and 9 bases at J; junction bases unmatched: 6. The V gene's germline CDR1 is SGHRS and CDR2 YFSETQ. CDR3 protein: CASSYWTSGSLEQFF. The CDR3 nucleotides read TGCGCCAGCAGCTACTGGACTAGCGGGAGTCTTGAGCAGTTCTTC.

This clone was recorded a few times. The chain joins TRBV10-3 to TRBJ2-2; 8 nucleotides line up with TRBD1. The germline CDR1 and CDR2 sequences are ENHRY and SYGVKD. V lost 10 bases and J lost 3; bases outside the gene matches: 7. The CDR3 spans 14 residues. CDR3 region: CANETGEDTGELFF. As DNA, the CDR3 is TGTGCCAACGAGACAGGGGAGGACACCGGGGAGCTGTTTTTT.

In this sample, this clone turned up once. In nucleotides, the CDR3 is TGTGCCAGCAGCTCAGCGGGAGGTGAGACAGATACGCAGTATTTT. This translates into CASSSAGGETDTQYF. The chain couples TRBV5-4 to TRBJ2-3; 9 bases fit TRBD2. This CDR3 spans 15 amino acids. Germline V gene data show CDR1 as SGHNT and CDR2 as YYREEE (reference sequence). Trimming removed 3 bases from V and 3 bases from J; junction bases left unmatched: 5. Combining the CDR3 with reference TRBV5-4 and TRBJ2-3 gives the whole variable domain ETGVTQSPTHLIKTRGQQVTLRCSSQSGHNTVSWYQQALGQGPQFIFQYYREEENGRGNFPPRFSGLQFPNYSSELNVNALELDDSALYLCASSSAGGETDTQYFGPGTRLTVL.

Here the CDR3 reads CASSGGGGRNEQFF. In DNA, the CDR3 is TGTGCCAGCAGCGGGGGAGGAGGGCGAAATGAGCAGTTCTTC. V gene TRBV5-4 combines with J gene TRBJ2-1, with D perhaps matching TRBD2 (6 bases). Germline values: CDR1 SGHNT, CDR2 YYREEE (reference sequence). This CDR3 contains 14 residues. V was clipped by 4 bases and J by 7 bases, with 15 bases between them.

In its sample, this clone was seen a few times. The chain carries TRBV6-5 and TRBJ1-5; D gene unclear. The germline V gene has CDR1 MNHEY and CDR2 SVGAGI. Deletions cut 0 bases from V and 1 base from J, with 7 bases between. The CDR3 is 15 amino acids. CDR3 region: CASSYSAESNQPQHF. CDR3 nucleotide sequence: TGTGCCAGCAGTTACTCGGCAGAAAGCAATCAGCCCCAGCATTTT.